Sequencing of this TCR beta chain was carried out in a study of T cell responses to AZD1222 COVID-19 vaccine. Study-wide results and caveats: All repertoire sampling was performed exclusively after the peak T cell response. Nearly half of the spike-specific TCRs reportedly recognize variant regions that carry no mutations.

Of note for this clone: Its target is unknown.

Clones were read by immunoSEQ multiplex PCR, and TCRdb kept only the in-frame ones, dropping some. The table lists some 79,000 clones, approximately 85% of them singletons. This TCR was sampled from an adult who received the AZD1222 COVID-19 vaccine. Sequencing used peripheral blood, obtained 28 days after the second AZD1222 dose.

The DNA of the CDR3 is TGTGCCAGCAGTTTATCCAGTTACACTGAAGCTTTCTTT. Translated: CASSLSSYTEAFF. This chain links TRBV28 with TRBJ1-1; no definite D call. V dropped 1 base and J dropped 3 bases, with 6 bases sitting between them. Germline V gene sequence: CDR1 MDHEN, CDR2 SYDVKM. The CDR3 is 13 residues long.